The 15 T cell receptor beta chains in this list originate from one sample, sequenced in a study of blood T cell repertoires in COVID-19. Repertoires were generated with immunoSEQ multiplex PCR, while TCRdb's copy carries only in-frame clones and drops some. The sample includes about 240,000 clones, about 79% seen only once; the top ten take roughly 9.6%. The material sequenced was peripheral blood. The receptor set was obtained from a woman older than 75 with acute or convalescent COVID-19.

This chain joins TRBV11-2 and TRBJ1-1; TRBD1 agrees at 8 bases. With V trimmed by 4 bases and J by 4 bases, 14 bases remained unmatched. The CDR3 is 17 amino acids. CDR1 SGHAT and CDR2 FQNNGV come from the germline V gene. For the CDR3, the DNA is TGTGCCAGCAGCTCCAGGGGGCGAAGAATTATTTTCACTGAAGCTTTCTTT. It encodes CASSSRGRRIIFTEAFF.

This sequence joins TRBV27 and TRBJ1-6, with 10 bases matching TRBD1. Germline CDR1 and CDR2: MNHEY and SMNVEV (reference sequence). This CDR3 comprises 16 residues. V was pared by 8 bases and J by 6 bases, with 10 bases of the junction left unmatched. The DNA of the CDR3 is TGTGCCAGCTCGGGACAGGGGCAAATTGGTAATTCACCCCTCCACTTT. Translation gives CASSGQGQIGNSPLHF.

This rearrangement joins TRBV9 to TRBJ2-5; D is ambiguous. The CDR3 has 14 amino acids. V dropped 0 bases and J dropped 5 bases, with 11 bases sitting between them. Germline-derived CDR1 and CDR2 are SGDLS and YYNGEE. The CDR3 spells CASSVGLERETQYF. The CDR3 bases are TGTGCCAGCAGCGTAGGGCTAGAGAGGGAGACCCAGTACTTC.

The V call is TRBV7-2, the J call TRBJ2-7; D might be TRBD2 (7 bases). The CDR3 contains 15 residues. Looked up from germline, CDR1 is SGHTA and CDR2 is FQGNSA. With 2 bases removed from V and 2 bases from J, the gap between germline ends came to 13 bases. As DNA, the CDR3 is TGTGCCAGCAGCTTAAATCGGGGGGCGGCCTACGAGCAGTACTTC. Translated: CASSLNRGAAYEQYF.

The count of this clone is one. The chain couples TRBV3-1 (or the pseudogene TRBV3-2) to TRBJ2-2, with D hard to call. Deletions cut 1 base from V and 2 bases from J, with 8 bases between. Germline V lookup: CDR1 LGHDT, CDR2 YNNKEL (reference sequence). This CDR3 spans 15 amino acids. This CDR3 reads CASSQVRVNTGELFF. CDR3 DNA: TGTGCCAGCAGCCAAGTTCGAGTTAACACCGGGGAGCTGTTTTTT.

The J gene is TRBJ2-2, the V gene TRBV18; 7 bases match TRBD1. Germline CDR1 and CDR2: KGHSH and LQKENI. The V and J ends lost 5 bases and 2 bases, in that order; junction bases with no gene match: 8. There are 16 residues in the CDR3. Here the CDR3 reads CASSSKQGLNTGELFF. DNA of the CDR3: TGTGCCAGCTCATCAAAACAGGGGCTAAACACCGGGGAGCTGTTTTTT. The whole variable domain, filled in from reference TRBV18 and TRBJ2-2, reads NAGVMQNPRHLVRRRGQEARLRCSPMKGHSHVYWYRQLPEEGLKFMVYLQKENIIDESGMPKERFSAEFPKEGPSILRIQQVVRGDSAAYFCASSSKQGLNTGELFFGEGSRLTVL.

The chain recombines TRBV9 with TRBJ1-2; D unclear. Germline CDR1 reads SGDLS; CDR2 reads YYNGEE. CDR3 length: 15 residues. Trimming removed 0 bases at V and 4 bases at J, with 13 bases between. The CDR3 coding sequence is TGTGCCAGCAGCGTAGCAGAGGGTTCTCGCTATGGCTACACCTTC. Amino acid sequence: CASSVAEGSRYGYTF.

This rearrangement joins TRBV6-6 to TRBJ2-5; 12 bases are shared with TRBD2. CDR3 length: 14 residues. The germline gives CDR1 MNHNY, CDR2 SVGAGI (reference sequence). After removal of 6 bases from V and 5 bases from J, the junction contained 4 bases not matched to a gene. As DNA, the CDR3 is TGTGCCAGCAGACTACTAGCGGGGGGTGAGACCCAGTACTTC. Its protein product is CASRLLAGGETQYF.

The CDR3 is CASSSGGGGAKNIQYF. CDR3 nucleotides: TGTGCCAGCAGCTCGGGGGGCGGGGGAGCCAAAAACATTCAGTACTTC. The chain uses TRBV7-2 and TRBJ2-4, with D possibly TRBD2 on 7 matching bases. Germline V lookup: CDR1 SGHTA, CDR2 FQGNSA. V dropped 4 bases and J dropped 0 bases, with 13 bases sitting between them. This CDR3 has 16 amino acids.

This clone was seen only a few times. This chain joins TRBV27 and TRBJ2-4, with D perhaps matching TRBD1 (7 bases). From germline, CDR1 is MNHEY and CDR2 SMNVEV (reference sequence). The CDR3 length is 14 residues. The V and J ends lost 6 bases and 6 bases respectively, with 15 bases between them. Written as DNA, the CDR3 is TGTGCCAGCAGGACCTCAGGGGGAGGAAACATTCAGTACTTC. It encodes CASRTSGGGNIQYF.

The V call is TRBV30, the J call TRBJ2-7, with 7 bases matching TRBD1. V shed 2 bases, J shed 2 bases, and the junction held 3 bases outside the gene matches. The CDR3 covers 13 residues. The V gene's germline CDR1 is GTSNPN and CDR2 SVGIG (reference sequence). Here the CDR3 DNA reads TGTGCCTGGAGTATTCAGGGGGCCTACGAGCAGTACTTC. Protein sequence: CAWSIQGAYEQYF. Filled out from reference TRBV30 and TRBJ2-7, the complete variable domain reads SQTIHQWPATLVQPVGSPLSLECTVEGTSNPNLYWYRQAAGRGLQLLFYSVGIGQISSEVPQNLSASRPQDRQFILSSKKLLLSDSGFYLCAWSIQGAYEQYFGPGTRLTVT.

This rearrangement joins TRBV2 to TRBJ2-1; perhaps TRBD2 as D (5 bases). Germline V gene sequence: CDR1 SNHLY, CDR2 FYNNEI. Trimming left V 4 bases short and J 9 bases short, with 13 bases between. CDR3 length: 13 amino acids. The CDR3 DNA reads TGTGCCAGCAGTGTGGAGAGGGTAGGTGAGCAGTTCTTC. It encodes CASSVERVGEQFF.

In nucleotides, the CDR3 is TGTGCCAGCAACCCACAGGGGGCAGATGAAAAACTGTTTTTT. Translating it yields CASNPQGADEKLFF. The genes are TRBV6-5 and TRBJ1-4, with 9 positions matching TRBD1. The CDR3 length is 14 residues. Germline CDR1 and CDR2: MNHEY and SVGAGI. V lost 7 bases, J lost 6 bases, and 6 bases stayed unmatched.

J is TRBJ2-1 and V is TRBV7-2, with D possibly being TRBD2 (6 bases). This CDR3 comprises 15 residues. V gave up 3 bases and J gave up 3 bases, with 12 bases separating them. Germline V gives CDR1 SGHTA, CDR2 FQGNSA. CDR3 bases: TGTGCCAGCAGCTTCAGGGACTTCGGCTACAATGAGCAGTTCTTC. Translating gives CASSFRDFGYNEQFF. The entire variable domain, with the rest obtained from reference TRBV7-2 and TRBJ2-1, is as follows: GAGVSQSPSNKVTEKGKDVELRCDPISGHTALYWYRQSLGQGLEFLIYFQGNSAPDKSGLPSDRFSAERTGGSVSTLTIQRTQQEDSAVYLCASSFRDFGYNEQFFGPGTRLTVL.

The rearrangement joins TRBV19 to TRBJ2-7, with D unclear. The CDR3 loop spans 13 amino acids. The germline V and J ends were trimmed by 5 bases and 1 base, with 9 bases remaining between them. In germline, CDR1 is LNHDA, CDR2 SQIVND (reference sequence). CDR3 loop: CASSEAESYEQYF. CDR3 sequence (DNA): TGTGCCAGTAGTGAGGCGGAGTCCTACGAGCAGTACTTC. Full variable domain (missing parts from reference TRBV19 and TRBJ2-7): DGGITQSPKYLFRKEGQNVTLSCEQNLNHDAMYWYRQDPGQGLRLIYYSQIVNDFQKGDIAEGYSVSREKKESFPLTVTSAQKNPTAFYLCASSEAESYEQYFGPGTRLTVT.